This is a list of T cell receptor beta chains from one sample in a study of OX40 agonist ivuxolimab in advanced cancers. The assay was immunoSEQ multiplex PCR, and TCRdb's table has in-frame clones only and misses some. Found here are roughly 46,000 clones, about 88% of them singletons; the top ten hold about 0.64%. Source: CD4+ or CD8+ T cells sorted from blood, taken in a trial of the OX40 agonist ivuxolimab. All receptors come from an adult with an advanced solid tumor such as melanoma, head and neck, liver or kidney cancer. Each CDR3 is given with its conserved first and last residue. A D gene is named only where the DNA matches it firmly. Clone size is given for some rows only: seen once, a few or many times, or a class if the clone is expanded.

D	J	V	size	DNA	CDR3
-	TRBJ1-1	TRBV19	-	TGTGCCAGTAGCCCGGGAGGGGGGCAGGGCACTGAAGCTTTCTTT	CASSPGGGQGTEAFF
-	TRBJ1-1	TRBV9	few	TGTGCCAGCAGCGTCGCGGGGGCGGACACTGAAGCTTTCTTT	CASSVAGADTEAFF
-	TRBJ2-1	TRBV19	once	TGTGCCAGTAGTGTTCAGGGGAGCTCCTACAATGAGCAGTTCTTC	CASSVQGSSYNEQFF
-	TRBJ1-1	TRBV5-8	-	TGTGCCAGCAGCTTAGTGGTCAACACTGAAGCTTTCTTT	CASSLVVNTEAFF
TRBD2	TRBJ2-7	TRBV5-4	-	TGTGCCAGCAGCTCCCTAGCGGGAGGAGTGCCTAACGAGCAGTACTTC	CASSSLAGGVPNEQYF
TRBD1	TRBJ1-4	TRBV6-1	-	TGTGCCAGCAGGAGGGGACAGCGTAATGAAAAACTGTTTTTT	CASRRGQRNEKLFF
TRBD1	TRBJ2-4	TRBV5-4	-	TGTGCCAGCACTCCGGGACAGGGGGCGCAGGATATTCAGTACTTC	CASTPGQGAQDIQYF
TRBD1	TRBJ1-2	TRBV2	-	TGTGCCAGCAGTGTTGGCGCAGGGGGCGGGGGCTACACCTTC	CASSVGAGGGGYTF
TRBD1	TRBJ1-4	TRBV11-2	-	TGTGCCAGCAGCCTTTCGCTGAGGGGGCGCGTTGAAAAACTGTTTTTT	CASSLSLRGRVEKLFF
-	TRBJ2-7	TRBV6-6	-	TGTGCCAGCAGTTACTCTAACGGCGAGCAGTACTTC	CASSYSNGEQYF
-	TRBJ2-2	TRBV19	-	TGTGCCAGTAGTATATCCCAAGGGTGGGTGGGGGACACCGGGGAGCTGTTTTTT	CASSISQGWVGDTGELFF
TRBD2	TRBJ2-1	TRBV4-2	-	TGTGCCAGCAGCCAAGTGGGGCTAGCGGGCCTCAATGAGCAGTTCTTC	CASSQVGLAGLNEQFF
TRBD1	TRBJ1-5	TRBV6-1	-	TGTGCCAGCAGTGAAAGGGGATGGGGACAGGAAAATCAGCCCCAGCATTTT	CASSERGWGQENQPQHF
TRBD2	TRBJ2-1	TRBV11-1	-	TGTGCCAGCAGTCACACTAGCGCGAGCTACAATGAGCAGTTCTTC	CASSHTSASYNEQFF
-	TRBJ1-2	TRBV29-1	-	TGCAGCGTTGATAGGGAAGCTAACTATGGCTACACCTTC	CSVDREANYGYTF
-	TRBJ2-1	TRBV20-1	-	TGCAGTGCTAGAGGTCACAATGAGCAGTTCTTC	CSARGHNEQFF
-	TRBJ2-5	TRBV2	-	TGTGCCAGCAGTGAAGCACCCGGAGGCTTCACCCCGCGGTACTTC	CASSEAPGGFTPRYF